Reported below is one T cell receptor beta chain. Its binding antigen is unknown. No much larger clone exists at a distance of one base, and base qualities are not known. The CDR3 goes from the cysteine to the phenylalanine over 14 residues. Just the 42-base CDR3 DNA is kept, in frame starting at base 1. CDR1 and CDR2 are drawn from the germline V gene (reference sequence): DFQATT, SNEGSKA. The V end gives up 3 bases and the J end 5 bases, leaving 9 bases in the junction not matched to a gene. The collaborating institutions used their own protocols to collect whole blood in K2EDTA tubes. For TCRbeta analysis, collaborators shipped samples in one of three forms: frozen whole blood, isolated PBMCs, or DNA extracted from either of those sample types. The immunoSEQ Assay, a bias-controlled multiplex PCR, was used to amplify TCRbeta CDR3 regions from genomic DNA. As for the authors' bioinformatics: Within the assay, amplification of reference gene primers was used to estimate how many nucleated cells each sample contained. Sequence reads were collapsed and filtered to measure the absolute abundance of every unique TCRbeta CDR3 rearrangement. For each sample, productive Simpson clonality was calculated by taking the square root of Simpson's diversity index across productive rearrangements. The immuneACCESS repertoire file appears here via TCRdb, limited to in-frame rearrangements. These files lack a portion of the clones; in checked studies, under half of the deficit traces to unresolved V genes, and the cause of the others is not known. That table gives V, J and clone size, and the DNA gave D and trimming. This sample gives 62,000 or so clones in total; about four fifths of them show up just once. The leading ten clones occupy more than 5% of the sample.

This specimen belongs to a study of blood T cell repertoires in COVID-19 (dated by TCRdb to 2018 to 2020). Background on the whole study: The collaborator samples originated in the United States, Italy and Spain and spanned the acute and convalescent phases of COVID-19. A de-identified subject ID, COVID-19 status, age in years and sex were almost always included in the sample metadata. The dataset comprised deeply sampled blood TCRbeta repertoires from subjects exposed to, actively infected with, or recovered from COVID-19. Where HLA class I and class II types were available, the types were taken from metadata supplied by the sample provider, not from assay-based typing. The material from the prospective study consisted of cDNA or gDNA derived from T cells, B-cell-depleted T cells, or PBMCs. A freely available public database, intended as a resource for researchers studying the immune response to SARS-CoV-2, is where the repertoires were released. The samples were drawn from two sources: the first 160 participants of the ongoing ImmuneRACE study, and about 1,300 subjects contributed by 6 global collaborators. Overall study results and their limits: How much clinical and demographic metadata was included differed by source and by participant, and the metadata was provided uncurated.

Sequencing used peripheral blood. The clonotype was recovered from a human donor in a cohort sampled during active COVID-19. In this chain, TRBV20-1 is recombined with TRBJ2-7, and TRBD1 matches 8 of the central bases. CDR3 protein: CSASRQGSAHEQYF. The nucleotide sequence is TGCAGTGCTAGTCGACAGGGGTCAGCTCACGAGCAGTACTTC.